This T cell receptor beta chain appears in the sequencing data of a study of blood T cell repertoires in COVID-19. About the research overall: Samples of COVID-19 (acute and convalescent) were obtained from the United States, Italy and Spain. T cells, B-cell-depleted T cells, or PBMCs provided the cDNA or gDNA that served as material.

Original processing notes: Reference gene primer amplification yielded estimated nucleated cell counts. Sequencing used immunoSEQ multiplex PCR; TCRdb keeps in-frame clones, though not all of them. Clone size and the V and J calls come from that table; the DNA yielded D and trimming. Here the sample spans about 220,000 clones, 75% to 85% being singletons. Per germline, CDR1 SNHLY and CDR2 FYNNEI. This CDR3 spans 14 amino acids. On this clone itself: Germline is not matched at one junction end, which may reflect a read error.

The specimen sequenced was peripheral blood. J is TRBJ1-3 and V is TRBV2, with a weak D call TRBD1 (5 bases). The sequence was obtained from a woman in her seventies with acute or convalescent COVID-19. CDR3 DNA sequence: TGTGCCAGCAGCCCACAGGCTTCTGGCAACACCATATATTTT. Amino acid sequence: CASSPQASGNTIYF.